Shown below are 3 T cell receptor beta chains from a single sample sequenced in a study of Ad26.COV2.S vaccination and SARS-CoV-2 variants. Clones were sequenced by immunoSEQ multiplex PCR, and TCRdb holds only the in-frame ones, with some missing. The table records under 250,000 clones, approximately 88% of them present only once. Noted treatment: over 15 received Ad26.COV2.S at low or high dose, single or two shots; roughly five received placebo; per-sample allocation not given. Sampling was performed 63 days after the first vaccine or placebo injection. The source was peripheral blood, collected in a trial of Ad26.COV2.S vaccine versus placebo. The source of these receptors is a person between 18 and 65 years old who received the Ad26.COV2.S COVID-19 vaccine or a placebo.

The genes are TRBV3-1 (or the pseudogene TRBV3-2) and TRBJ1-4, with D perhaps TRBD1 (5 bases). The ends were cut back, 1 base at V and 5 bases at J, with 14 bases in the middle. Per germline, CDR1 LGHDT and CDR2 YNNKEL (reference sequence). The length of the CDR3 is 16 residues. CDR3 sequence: CASSQGDAPRNEKLFF. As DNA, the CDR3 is TGTGCCAGCAGCCAAGGGGACGCTCCGAGGAATGAAAAACTGTTTTTT.

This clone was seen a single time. CDR3 nucleotides: TGCGCCAGCAGCCAAGATCGGAGACAGGGATTCTACACCTTC. This translates into CASSQDRRQGFYTF. The chain joins TRBV4-3 to TRBJ1-2, with TRBD1 matching over 7 bases. V shed 0 bases, J shed 10 bases, and the junction held 8 bases outside the gene matches. CDR1 LGHNA and CDR2 YSLEER come from the germline V gene. This CDR3 is 14 amino acids long.

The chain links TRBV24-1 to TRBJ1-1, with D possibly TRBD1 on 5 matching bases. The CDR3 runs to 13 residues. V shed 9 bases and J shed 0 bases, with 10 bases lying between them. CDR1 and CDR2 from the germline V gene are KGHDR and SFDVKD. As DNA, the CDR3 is TGTGCCACCCTTACGGGGCTGAACACTGAAGCTTTCTTT. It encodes CATLTGLNTEAFF.